A single sample gave rise to the 32 T cell receptor beta chains below, sequenced in a study of cytomegalovirus exposure and HLA in healthy donors. The PCR contained 60 Vbeta and 13 Jbeta primers. TCRdb keeps only in-frame clones here, not all; method: immunoSEQ multiplex PCR. The sample lists about 200,000 clones; 9.5% to 15% were seen once. The sequencing sample was made of PBMCs. The receptor set was obtained from a man aged 50-60 years in good health and CMV-seropositive.

This clone was found a few times. The chain carries TRBV6-1 and TRBJ2-1; TRBD2 might be the D (7 bases). Trimming removed 6 bases at V and 7 bases at J, with 16 bases between. Per the germline V gene, CDR1 is MNHNS and CDR2 is SASEGT. The CDR3 runs 14 residues. The CDR3 spells CASSHLGGANEQFF. CDR3 bases: TGTGCCAGCAGCCATTTAGGGGGGGCGAATGAGCAGTTCTTC.

This clone showed up just a few times. The V gene is TRBV28, the J gene TRBJ1-1; D call uncertain. V gave up 3 bases and J gave up 3 bases, with 8 bases separating them. The length of the CDR3 is 13 residues. The germline V gene has CDR1 MDHEN and CDR2 SYDVKM. CDR3 DNA: TGTGCCAGCAGTTTTAGAGGGCACACTGAAGCTTTCTTT. Encoded protein: CASSFRGHTEAFF.

In this sample, this clone turned up a few times. The rearrangement joins TRBV4-3 to TRBJ2-5; D is perhaps TRBD1 (6 bases). Germline values: CDR1 LGHNA, CDR2 YSLEER. CDR3 length equals 14 residues. V lost 0 bases, J lost 5 bases, and 10 bases lay in between. CDR3 in amino acids: CASSQDPGAETQYF. In DNA form, the CDR3 reads TGCGCCAGCAGCCAAGATCCAGGGGCGGAGACCCAGTACTTC.

This chain connects TRBV30 to TRBJ2-3; D gene ambiguous. The CDR3 runs to 12 residues. Germline V gene lookup returns CDR1 GTSNPN and CDR2 SVGIG (reference sequence). The germline V and J ends were trimmed by 3 bases and 10 bases, with 14 bases remaining between them. The CDR3 spells CAWSEPGLAQYF. In DNA, the CDR3 is TGTGCCTGGAGCGAACCAGGATTGGCGCAGTATTTT.

This clone was counted a few times. At the DNA level, this CDR3 is encoded by other sequences in the same sample as well. The chain employs TRBV27 and TRBJ2-6; D might be TRBD1 (6 bases). This CDR3 contains 15 residues. Germline CDR1 and CDR2: MNHEY and SMNVEV (reference sequence). V dropped 6 bases and J dropped 4 bases, with 13 bases sitting between them. Here the CDR3 reads CASSSRGSGANVLTF. DNA for the CDR3: TGTGCCAGCAGCTCTAGGGGGTCCGGGGCCAACGTCCTGACTTTC.

This clone was seen a handful of times. This chain uses TRBV7-7 with TRBJ2-3, with D possibly TRBD2 on 6 matching bases. Germline CDR1 reads SSHAT; CDR2 reads FNYEAQ (reference sequence). The V gene lost 6 bases and the J gene lost 6 bases, with 19 bases spanning the gap. This CDR3 is 15 amino acids long. CDR3 nucleotides: TGTGCCAGCAGTTTGGGACTTACCCTCTTGGATACGCAGTATTTT. It translates to CASSLGLTLLDTQYF.

The count of this clone is one. The CDR3 here is CASSAYSSGNTIYF. The CDR3 DNA is TGTGCCAGCTCAGCTTATAGCTCTGGAAACACCATATATTTT. This chain connects TRBV18 to TRBJ1-3; D is ambiguous. V was trimmed by 5 bases and J by 0 bases, leaving 8 bases between them. Germline lookup yields CDR1 KGHSH and CDR2 LQKENI. This CDR3 region has 14 residues.

This clone has a handful of counts. This chain links TRBV7-2 with TRBJ1-3, with D possibly TRBD1 on 6 matching bases. Per the germline V gene, CDR1 is SGHTA and CDR2 is FQGNSA. The CDR3 covers 17 residues. Trimming left V 1 base short and J 4 bases short, with 17 bases between. The CDR3 coding sequence is TGTGCCAGCAGCTTAGTACAGGGTGGGCTAGGGGGAAACACCATATATTTT. Translated, it gives CASSLVQGGLGGNTIYF.

This chain connects TRBV7-8 to TRBJ2-3; possible D gene TRBD1, 6 bases. The CDR3 consists of 13 residues. V dropped 4 bases and J dropped 5 bases, with 10 bases sitting between them. Germline lookup yields CDR1 SGHVS and CDR2 FQNEAQ. As DNA, the CDR3 is TGTGCCAGCAGCTCACAGGGCGGAGATACGCAGTATTTT. Translated, it gives CASSSQGGDTQYF.

CDR3 nucleotide sequence: TGTGCCAGCAGACAAGGGGGGGCCGGGGAGCTGTTTTTT. This encodes CASRQGGAGELFF. The V call is TRBV11-3, the J call TRBJ2-2; TRBD2 might be the D (7 bases). There are 13 residues in the CDR3. The germline V gene encodes CDR1 SGHNT and CDR2 YENEEA. The V end was cut by 6 bases, the J end by 6 bases, with 11 bases between.

The chain couples TRBV9 to TRBJ1-1, with 7 bases that match TRBD1. The trim removed 0 bases at V and 10 bases at J, leaving 3 bases unmatched. The germline V gene encodes CDR1 SGDLS and CDR2 YYNGEE. This CDR3 has 12 residues. The CDR3, as DNA: TGTGCCAGCAGCGTAGAGGGGGCGAGAGCTTTCTTT. Amino acid sequence: CASSVEGARAFF.

The rearrangement joins TRBV29-1 to TRBJ1-5, with no clear D. Trimming took off 7 bases at V and 0 bases at J, with 13 bases between the two ends. This CDR3 is 14 amino acids long. The germline V gene has CDR1 SQVTM and CDR2 ANQGSEA. The CDR3 DNA reads TGCAGCGCAACTAGTCGGAATAGCAATCAGCCCCAGCATTTT. Amino acids: CSATSRNSNQPQHF.

The chain is built from TRBV5-5 and TRBJ1-2; maybe TRBD1 (6 bases). Germline lookup yields CDR1 SGHKS and CDR2 YYEKEE (reference sequence). V lost 4 bases, J lost 3 bases, and 19 bases lay in between. The CDR3 is made up of 16 amino acids. CDR3: CASSLEWGGKYYGYTF. DNA of the CDR3: TGTGCCAGCAGCCTGGAATGGGGGGGCAAATACTATGGCTACACCTTC. Full variable domain (rest looked up from reference TRBV5-5 and TRBJ1-2): DAGVTQSPTHLIKTRGQQVTLRCSPISGHKSVSWYQQVLGQGPQFIFQYYEKEERGRGNFPDRFSARQFPNYSSELNVNALLLGDSALYLCASSLEWGGKYYGYTFGSGTRLTVV.

The J gene is TRBJ1-4, the V gene TRBV2, with D maybe TRBD1 (5 bases). Trimming took 4 bases from V and 1 from J, leaving 10 bases between them. Germline values: CDR1 SNHLY, CDR2 FYNNEI. CDR3 length equals 15 residues. The CDR3 DNA reads TGTGCCAGCAGTGTTCAGGGCCTAACTAATGAAAAACTGTTTTTT. Protein product: CASSVQGLTNEKLFF.

In DNA, the CDR3 is TGTGCCAGCAGCTCCAACTGGGCAGGGAAGGCCTATGGCTACACCTTC. Encoded protein: CASSSNWAGKAYGYTF. This chain joins TRBV7-9 and TRBJ1-2; D is possibly TRBD1 (5 bases). The V end lost 4 bases, the J end lost 4 bases, and 19 bases lay between the germline ends. The germline V gene encodes CDR1 SEHNR and CDR2 FQNEAQ (reference sequence). The CDR3 length is 16 residues. The whole variable domain, remainder taken from reference TRBV7-9 and TRBJ1-2, is DTGVSQNPRHKITKRGQNVTFRCDPISEHNRLYWYRQTLGQGPEFLTYFQNEAQLEKSRLLSDRFSAERPKGSFSTLEIQRTEQGDSAMYLCASSSNWAGKAYGYTFGSGTRLTVV.

The chain uses TRBV19 and TRBJ1-3, with D possibly being TRBD1 (5 bases). Germline CDR1 and CDR2: LNHDA and SQIVND (reference sequence). Trimming left V 4 bases short and J 1 base short, with 11 bases between. The CDR3 has 15 amino acids. CDR3 nucleotide sequence: TGTGCCAGTAGTAAGGTCAGGGTTTCTGGAAACACCATATATTTT. Its protein is CASSKVRVSGNTIYF.

This clone was observed a handful of times. The rearrangement links TRBV6-5 to TRBJ2-1; D is perhaps TRBD2 (5 bases). CDR3 size: 15 residues. V was trimmed by 4 bases and J by 4 bases, leaving 14 bases between them. Germline lookup yields CDR1 MNHEY and CDR2 SVGAGI. This CDR3 reads CASSSSPGMYNEQFF. The CDR3 bases are TGTGCCAGCAGTTCCTCACCCGGGATGTACAATGAGCAGTTCTTC.

The chain carries TRBV7-9 and TRBJ2-7, with D possibly TRBD2 on 7 matching bases. Germline CDR1 reads SEHNR; CDR2 reads FQNEAQ (reference sequence). The CDR3 extends over 16 amino acids. V was shortened by 5 bases and J by 9 bases, with 26 bases between the two germline ends. The CDR3 reads CASSPRGGGRASWQYV. The CDR3 DNA is TGTGCCAGCAGCCCCCGCGGCGGGGGCCGTGCCTCCTGGCAGTACGTC.

The V call is TRBV13, the J call TRBJ1-1, with a possible D match to TRBD1 (5 bases). From germline, CDR1 is PRHDT and CDR2 FYEKMQ (reference sequence). Trimming stripped 4 bases from V and 5 bases from J, with 8 bases between. The CDR3 sequence is 12 residues long. CDR3 bases: TGTGCCAGCAGCTCGGGGGGGACTGAAGCTTTCTTT. Protein sequence: CASSSGGTEAFF. Filled out from reference TRBV13 and TRBJ1-1, the complete variable domain reads AAGVIQSPRHLIKEKRETATLKCYPIPRHDTVYWYQQGPGQDPQFLISFYEKMQSDKGSIPDRFSAQQFSDYHSELNMSSLELGDSALYFCASSSGGTEAFFGQGTRLTVV.

This clone appeared a few times. The chain recombines TRBV11-3 with TRBJ1-1, with D possibly matching TRBD1 (6 bases). Germline values: CDR1 SGHNT, CDR2 YENEEA. V was clipped by 0 bases and J by 3 bases, with 17 bases between them. The CDR3 extends over 17 amino acids. The CDR3 loop reads CASSLETGPGGHTEAFF. The CDR3 coding sequence is TGTGCCAGCAGCTTAGAAACAGGGCCGGGGGGGCACACTGAAGCTTTCTTT.

This clone was observed a handful of times. The V and J genes are TRBV30 and TRBJ2-3; D may be TRBD2 (7 bases). Trimming removed 5 bases from V and 4 bases from J, with 22 bases in between. The CDR3 totals 16 residues. Per germline, CDR1 GTSNPN and CDR2 SVGIG (reference sequence). The CDR3 protein is CAWGRGAPSSADTQYF. CDR3 coding DNA: TGTGCCTGGGGCCGGGGGGCTCCTTCGAGCGCAGATACGCAGTATTTT. The full variable domain, rest sourced from reference TRBV30 and TRBJ2-3, is SQTIHQWPATLVQPVGSPLSLECTVEGTSNPNLYWYRQAAGRGLQLLFYSVGIGQISSEVPQNLSASRPQDRQFILSSKKLLLSDSGFYLCAWGRGAPSSADTQYFGPGTRLTVL.

This chain uses TRBV29-1 with TRBJ2-1, with D maybe TRBD2 (6 bases). This CDR3 is built from 14 residues. The V end was cut by 7 bases, the J end by 5 bases, with 18 bases between. Germline V CDR1 and CDR2: SQVTM, ANQGSEA. The chain's CDR3 is CSGRPGGTNNEQFF. The CDR3 DNA reads as TGCAGCGGGAGGCCCGGGGGTACCAACAATGAGCAGTTCTTC.

In its sample, this clone was seen a few times. The chain carries TRBV5-1 and TRBJ2-3; tentatively, D is TRBD2 (5 bases). The CDR3 has 16 residues. Germline assignment: CDR1 SGHRS and CDR2 YFSETQ. Trimming shortened V by 0 bases and J by 1 base, and 12 bases separated the two germline ends. CDR3 nucleotide sequence: TGCGCCAGCAGCTTGGGCTCCGGGGTGGGCACAGATACGCAGTATTTT. It codes for CASSLGSGVGTDTQYF.

This clone came up a few times. The rearrangement uses TRBV30 and TRBJ2-3; 9 bases map to TRBD2. V shed 0 bases and J 3 bases; nucleotides not matched to a gene: 7. This CDR3 is built from 16 residues. The germline gives CDR1 GTSNPN, CDR2 SVGIG (reference sequence). CDR3 loop: CAWSVRGRGGTDTQYF. The DNA of the CDR3 is TGTGCCTGGAGTGTACGAGGGCGGGGGGGGACAGATACGCAGTATTTT. The full variable domain, completed using reference TRBV30 and TRBJ2-3, is SQTIHQWPATLVQPVGSPLSLECTVEGTSNPNLYWYRQAAGRGLQLLFYSVGIGQISSEVPQNLSASRPQDRQFILSSKKLLLSDSGFYLCAWSVRGRGGTDTQYFGPGTRLTVL.

This clone has a handful of counts. J is TRBJ2-1 and V is TRBV11-2; possibly TRBD1 for D (6 bases). V shed 5 bases and J shed 0 bases, with 17 bases lying between them. The germline V gene encodes CDR1 SGHAT and CDR2 FQNNGV. CDR3 length equals 17 residues. Here the CDR3 reads CASSMFLRGSSYNEQFF. The DNA of the CDR3 is TGTGCCAGCAGCATGTTCCTGAGGGGGAGCTCCTACAATGAGCAGTTCTTC.

CDR3 region: CASSQGTGDTGELFF. The DNA for the CDR3 is TGTGCCAGCAGCCAAGGGACAGGGGACACCGGGGAGCTGTTTTTT. The V gene is TRBV14, the J gene TRBJ2-2; 9 nucleotides line up with TRBD1. Germline V gives CDR1 SGHDN, CDR2 FVKESK. V was pared by 1 base and J by 3 bases, with 0 bases of the junction left unmatched. This CDR3 has 15 amino acids.

The chain uses TRBV19 and TRBJ1-2, with TRBD1 as a possible D gene (6 bases). The V end was cut by 0 bases, the J end by 3 bases, with 8 bases between. Looked up from germline, CDR1 is LNHDA and CDR2 is SQIVND (reference sequence). The CDR3 loop spans 14 amino acids. CDR3 residues: CASSIEGGHYGYTF. The CDR3 bases are TGTGCCAGTAGTATAGAGGGGGGGCACTATGGCTACACCTTC.

The V and J genes are TRBV28 and TRBJ2-2; 8 bases are shared with TRBD2. CDR1 is MDHEN and CDR2 is SYDVKM in the germline V gene. This CDR3 region has 18 residues. V shed 2 bases and J 0 bases; nucleotides not matched to a gene: 8. The CDR3 nucleotides read TGTGCCAGCAGTTTAAAGGGGCGGGGGGCTCCGAACACCGGGGAGCTGTTTTTT. This sequence encodes CASSLKGRGAPNTGELFF.

This clone turned up a few times. This chain joins TRBV7-2 and TRBJ1-3; D gene ambiguous. CDR1 is SGHTA, CDR2 FQGNSA, per germline. This CDR3 is 15 amino acids long. V lost 0 bases to trimming and J lost 0 bases, with 6 bases between them. The CDR3 DNA sequence: TGTGCCAGCAGCTTAGCTTCAGGCTCTGGAAACACCATATATTTT. It translates to CASSLASGSGNTIYF.

The chain recombines TRBV30 with TRBJ2-3; tentatively, D is TRBD2 (6 bases). Germline CDR1 and CDR2: GTSNPN and SVGIG (reference sequence). The CDR3 has 14 residues. With 4 bases removed from V and 2 bases from J, the gap between germline ends came to 13 bases. CDR3 region: CAWTFGGNTDTQYF. Written as DNA, the CDR3 is TGTGCCTGGACCTTCGGGGGAAACACAGATACGCAGTATTTT.

This clone has just a few counts. The chain uses TRBV7-8 and TRBJ2-5, with 11 nucleotides matching TRBD1. This CDR3 comprises 15 residues. Germline values: CDR1 SGHVS, CDR2 FQNEAQ. V shed 3 bases, J shed 5 bases, and the junction held 5 bases outside the gene matches. CDR3 nucleotide sequence: TGTGCCAGCAGCTTTTGGGGGACAGGGGGGGAGACCCAGTACTTC. This sequence encodes CASSFWGTGGETQYF.

V usage is TRBV4-2 and J usage is TRBJ1-5; D is uncertain. V gave up 6 bases and J gave up 0 bases, with 9 bases separating them. Germline V gives CDR1 LGHNA, CDR2 YNFKEQ. The CDR3 extends over 14 amino acids. CDR3 DNA sequence: TGTGCCAGCAGTCCCGGGAATAGCAATCAGCCCCAGCATTTT. Translation gives CASSPGNSNQPQHF.